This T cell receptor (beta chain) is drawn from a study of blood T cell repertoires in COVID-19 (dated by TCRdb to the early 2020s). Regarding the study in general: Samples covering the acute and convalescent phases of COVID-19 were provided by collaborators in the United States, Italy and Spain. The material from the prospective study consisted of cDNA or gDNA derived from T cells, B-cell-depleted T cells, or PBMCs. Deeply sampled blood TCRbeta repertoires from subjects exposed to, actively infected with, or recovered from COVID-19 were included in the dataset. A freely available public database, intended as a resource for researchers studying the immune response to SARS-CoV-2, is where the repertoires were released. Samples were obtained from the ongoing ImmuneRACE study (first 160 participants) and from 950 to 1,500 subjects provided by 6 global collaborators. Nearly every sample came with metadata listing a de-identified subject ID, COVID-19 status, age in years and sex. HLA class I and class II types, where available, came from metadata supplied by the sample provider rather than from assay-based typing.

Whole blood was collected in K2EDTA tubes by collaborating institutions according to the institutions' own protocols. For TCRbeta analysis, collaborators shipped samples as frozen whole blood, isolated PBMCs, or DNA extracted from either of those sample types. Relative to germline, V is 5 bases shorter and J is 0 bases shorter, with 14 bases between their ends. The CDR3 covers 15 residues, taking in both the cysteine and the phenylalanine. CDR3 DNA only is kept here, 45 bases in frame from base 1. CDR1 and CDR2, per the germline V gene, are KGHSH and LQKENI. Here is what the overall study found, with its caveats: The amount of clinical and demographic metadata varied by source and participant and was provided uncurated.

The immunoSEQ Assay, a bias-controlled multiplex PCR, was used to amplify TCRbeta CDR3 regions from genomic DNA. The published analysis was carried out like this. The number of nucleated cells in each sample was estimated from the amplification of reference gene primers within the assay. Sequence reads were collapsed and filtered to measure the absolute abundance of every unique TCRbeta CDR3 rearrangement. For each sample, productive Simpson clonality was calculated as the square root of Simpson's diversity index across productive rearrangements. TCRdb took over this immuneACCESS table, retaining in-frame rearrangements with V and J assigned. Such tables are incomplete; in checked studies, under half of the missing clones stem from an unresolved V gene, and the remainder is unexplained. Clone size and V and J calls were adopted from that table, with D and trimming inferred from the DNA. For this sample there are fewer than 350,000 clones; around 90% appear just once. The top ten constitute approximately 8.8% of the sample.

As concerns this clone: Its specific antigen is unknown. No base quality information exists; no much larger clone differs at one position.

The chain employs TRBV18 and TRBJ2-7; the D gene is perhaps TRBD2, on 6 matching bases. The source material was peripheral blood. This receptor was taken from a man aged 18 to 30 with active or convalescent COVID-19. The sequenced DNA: TGTGCCAGCTCAGGGGGGAACCCTTTCTCCTACGAGCAGTACTTC. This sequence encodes CASSGGNPFSYEQYF. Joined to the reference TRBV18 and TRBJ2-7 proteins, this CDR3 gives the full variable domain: NAGVMQNPRHLVRRRGQEARLRCSPMKGHSHVYWYRQLPEEGLKFMVYLQKENIIDESGMPKERFSAEFPKEGPSILRIQQVVRGDSAAYFCASSGGNPFSYEQYFGPGTRLTVT.